A selection of T cell receptor beta chains follows, all from one sample in a study of cytomegalovirus exposure and HLA in healthy donors. Sequencing was performed with immunoSEQ multiplex PCR; in TCRdb, only in-frame clones are kept and a portion is missing. This listing includes more than 45,000 clones. The sequenced sample consisted of PBMCs. These receptors originate from a woman aged 25 to 45 in good health and CMV-seropositive. Each CDR3 is given with its conserved first and last residue. The D gene is left open where the match is weak. Clone sizes are given selectively: once, few, many, or a class where the clone is expanded.

d_gene	j_gene	abundance	v_gene	CDR3aa	CDR3nt
.	TRBJ1-1	.	TRBV11-3	CASSLVAGQNTEAFF	TGTGCCAGCAGCTTAGTGGCAGGGCAGAACACTGAAGCTTTCTTT
TRBD1	TRBJ2-2	.	TRBV10-3	CAIKDRVISTGELFF	TGTGCCATCAAAGACAGGGTAATCAGCACCGGGGAGCTGTTTTTT
.	TRBJ2-3	.	TRBV18	CASSPRTALTDTQYF	TGTGCCAGCTCACCTCGGACAGCCCTCACAGATACGCAGTATTTT
.	TRBJ2-5	.	TRBV4-1	CASSPPSPYQETQYF	TGCGCCAGCAGCCCACCGAGTCCGTACCAAGAGACCCAGTACTTC
TRBD2	TRBJ2-1	.	TRBV5-1	CASSPFRAGGRNEQFF	TGCGCCAGCAGCCCTTTTCGGGCGGGGGGCCGCAATGAGCAGTTCTTC
TRBD1	TRBJ2-7	medium-sized	TRBV5-1	CASSLGRKPGQGAKEQYF	TGCGCCAGCAGCTTGGGCCGCAAACCGGGACAGGGGGCGAAAGAGCAGTACTTC
.	TRBJ2-7	.	TRBV11-2	CASSRRSPWTAGYEQYF	TGTGCCAGCAGCAGAAGATCTCCCTGGACAGCCGGCTACGAGCAGTACTTC
.	TRBJ1-1	.	TRBV29-1	CSGRVNTEAFF	TGCAGCGGCAGGGTCAACACTGAAGCTTTCTTT
.	TRBJ1-2	.	TRBV14	CASSQNRVEGYTF	TGTGCCAGCAGTCAGAACAGGGTGGAAGGCTACACCTTC
TRBD1	TRBJ1-3	.	TRBV18	CASSPSQGAGNTIYF	TGTGCCAGCTCACCATCCCAGGGGGCTGGAAACACCATATATTTT
TRBD2	TRBJ2-5	.	TRBV6-5	CASRPGLWETQYF	TGTGCCAGCAGACCGGGACTATGGGAGACCCAGTACTTC